This is a list of T cell receptor beta chains from one sample in a study of T cell changes during pregnancy in multiple sclerosis. Sequenced by immunoSEQ multiplex PCR; TCRdb stores in-frame clones only, minus some. The sample records about 94,000 clones, approximately 93% being singletons. Material: peripheral blood, obtained after pregnancy. These receptors originate from a female donor with multiple sclerosis, enrolled in a pregnancy study. The CDR3 runs from the conserved cysteine through the conserved F or W. A D gene is named only where the DNA matches it firmly. Rows give clone size only sometimes, using once, few, many, or a class for an expanded clone.

TRBJ1-2 TRBD1 NA TRBV29-1 TGCAGCGTAGTGATTCCGGGACAGGGGGCCAACTATGGCTACACCTTC CSVVIPGQGANYGYTF
TRBJ2-2 TRBD2 once TRBV6-4 TGTGCCAGCAGTGACGCTAGCGGGAGTGGCGGGGAGCTGTTTTTT CASSDASGSGGELFF
TRBJ1-2 NA NA TRBV6-1 TGTGCCAGCAGCCAAACGGAGGCTTGGGGCTACACCTTC CASSQTEAWGYTF
TRBJ2-7 TRBD1 NA TRBV10-3 TGTGCCATCAGTGAGGGGAAGGGACAGGGGCACGAGCAGTACTTC CAISEGKGQGHEQYF
TRBJ2-7 NA NA TRBV30 TGTGCCCGGAGTGCCAGCACAGGGAATTGGTTATACGAGCAGTACTTC CARSASTGNWLYEQYF
TRBJ2-1 NA NA TRBV19 TGTGCCAGTATTCCCCTTGCTGCGCGGGACAATGAGCAGTTCTTC CASIPLAARDNEQFF
TRBJ1-1 TRBD1 NA TRBV5-6 TGTGCCAGCAGCTTGACAGGGGTAGACACTGAAGCTTTCTTT CASSLTGVDTEAFF
TRBJ1-2 TRBD1 NA TRBV6-1 TGTGCCAGCAGGACCCCCTTACAGGGGGACTATGGCTACACCTTC CASRTPLQGDYGYTF
TRBJ2-3 NA NA TRBV4-2 TGTGCCAGCAGCCAAGCATCCTCTCGGCGGGCGCTCACAGATACGCAGTATTTT CASSQASSRRALTDTQYF
TRBJ2-1 TRBD2 NA TRBV6-6 TGTGCCAGCAGTTACTTTGCGGGAGGTCCGGGTAATGAGCAGTTCTTC CASSYFAGGPGNEQFF
TRBJ2-7 NA once TRBV27 TGTGCCAGCAGTCCCCAGGGAATAGCCTCTGGCTACGAGCAGTACTTC CASSPQGIASGYEQYF
TRBJ1-5 NA NA TRBV19 TGTGCCAGTAGTATAGGGGGGGGTCAGCCCCAGCATTTT CASSIGGGQPQHF
TRBJ2-7 NA NA TRBV5-6 TGTGCCAGCAGCTTGGGGCAGGGCGAGCAGTACTTC CASSLGQGEQYF
TRBJ2-3 NA NA TRBV5-1 TGCGCCAGCAGCATTAATACAGATACGCAGTATTTT CASSINTDTQYF
TRBJ1-1 NA NA TRBV11-2 TGTGCCAGCAGCTTCGGGCGGGGGGGTGAAGCTTTCTTT CASSFGRGGEAFF
TRBJ1-5 TRBD1 few TRBV4-3 TGCGCCAGCAGCCAAGGACAGGGTTTAGATCAGCCCCAGCATTTT CASSQGQGLDQPQHF
TRBJ2-7 TRBD2 NA TRBV29-1 TGCAGCGTTGAGTTTCTAGCGGGTGGGGGCGAGCAGTACTTC CSVEFLAGGGEQYF
TRBJ2-7 NA NA TRBV5-5 TGTGCCAGCAGCTTGGGGGCTACTTACTCCTACGAGCAGTACTTC CASSLGATYSYEQYF
TRBJ1-2 NA NA TRBV28 TGTGCCAGCAGTTTTGACAGTTATGGCTACACCTTC CASSFDSYGYTF
TRBJ1-1 NA once TRBV25-1 TGTGCCAGCAGTGAATTGGGGGGGGCTGAAGCTTTCTTT CASSELGGAEAFF
TRBJ2-1 NA NA TRBV15 TGTGCCACCAGTACCGGGGATGAGCAGTTCTTC CATSTGDEQFF
TRBJ1-1 TRBD1 NA TRBV19 TGTGCCAGTAGTATCGTTGGCGGGACAGCCGAAGCTTTCTTT CASSIVGGTAEAFF
TRBJ1-2 TRBD1 NA TRBV7-2 TGTGCCAGCAGCTTAGGCGGGACAGGGATCGGGGGCTACACCTTC CASSLGGTGIGGYTF
TRBJ1-5 NA NA TRBV6-1 TGTGCCAGTCCTACAGAGACCAATCAGCCCCAGCATTTT CASPTETNQPQHF
TRBJ2-7 TRBD2 NA TRBV19 TGTGCCAGTAGTTGGGGGACTAGCGGTATCTACGAGCAGTACTTC CASSWGTSGIYEQYF
TRBJ1-4 NA NA TRBV5-4 TGTGCCAGCAGCTTGGGAGTGGGGCTTGGGGATGAAAAACTGTTTTTT CASSLGVGLGDEKLFF
TRBJ1-1 NA NA TRBV5-4 TGTGCCAGCAAATCCCCGGGCGGACAGACTGAAGCTTTCTTT CASKSPGGQTEAFF
TRBJ2-2 NA NA TRBV28 TGTGCCAGCAGTTTCGCTAGCGAAAACACCGGGGAGCTGTTTTTT CASSFASENTGELFF
TRBJ1-2 NA NA TRBV5-8 TGTGCCAGCAGCCTTAACCCACAGGGAAACTATGGCTACACCTTC CASSLNPQGNYGYTF
TRBJ1-1 TRBD1 NA TRBV9 TGTGCCAGCAGCCCCCGTTCGGACAGGTTGAACACTGAAGCTTTCTTT CASSPRSDRLNTEAFF
TRBJ2-3 TRBD1 NA TRBV27 TGTGCCAGCAGTAAACAGGGGGCTATAGATACGCAGTATTTT CASSKQGAIDTQYF
TRBJ2-7 TRBD1 NA TRBV28 TGTGCCAGCAGAAGTTCCCCGGACAGGGTGGGGTTCGGGTACTTC CASRSSPDRVGFGYF